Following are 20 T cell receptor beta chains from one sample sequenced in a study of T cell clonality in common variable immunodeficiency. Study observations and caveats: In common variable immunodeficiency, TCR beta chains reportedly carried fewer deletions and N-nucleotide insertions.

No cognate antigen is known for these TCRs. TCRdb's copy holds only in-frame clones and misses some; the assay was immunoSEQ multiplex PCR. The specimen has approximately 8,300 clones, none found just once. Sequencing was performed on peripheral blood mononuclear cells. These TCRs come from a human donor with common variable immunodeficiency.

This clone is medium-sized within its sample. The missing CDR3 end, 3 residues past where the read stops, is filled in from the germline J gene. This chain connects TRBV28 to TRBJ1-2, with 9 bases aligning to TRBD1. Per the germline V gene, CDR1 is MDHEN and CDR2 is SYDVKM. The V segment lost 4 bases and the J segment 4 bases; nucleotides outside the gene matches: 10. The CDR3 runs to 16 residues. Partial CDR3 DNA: TGTGCCAGCAGTTCCCGACCGGGACAGGGATTCTATGGC. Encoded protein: CASSSRPGQGFYG. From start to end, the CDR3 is CASSSRPGQGFYGYTF.

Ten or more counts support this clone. The part of the CDR3 DNA that was read is TGCAGTGCTAGGGTGACAGGGCTCCGGGAGACC. Translated, it gives CSARVTGLRET. The CDR3 in its entirety is CSARVTGLRETQYF. This rearrangement joins TRBV20-1 to TRBJ2-5, with TRBD1 identical over 7 bases. The read is 3 residues too short to cover the CDR3 end, so that end is filled in from the germline J gene. The germline V gene has CDR1 DFQATT and CDR2 SNEGSKA (reference sequence). Germline trimming cut 3 bases from V and 5 bases from J; bases unmatched to any gene: 9. This CDR3 comprises 14 residues.

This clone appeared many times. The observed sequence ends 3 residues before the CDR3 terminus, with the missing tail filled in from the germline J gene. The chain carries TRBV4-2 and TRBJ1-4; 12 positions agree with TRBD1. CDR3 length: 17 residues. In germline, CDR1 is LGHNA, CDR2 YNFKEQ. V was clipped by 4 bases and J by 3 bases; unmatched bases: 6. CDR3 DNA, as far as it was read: TGTGCCAGCAGCCTACGGGACAGGGGGCTGTCTAATGAAAAA. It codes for CASSLRDRGLSNEK. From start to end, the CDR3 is CASSLRDRGLSNEKLFF.

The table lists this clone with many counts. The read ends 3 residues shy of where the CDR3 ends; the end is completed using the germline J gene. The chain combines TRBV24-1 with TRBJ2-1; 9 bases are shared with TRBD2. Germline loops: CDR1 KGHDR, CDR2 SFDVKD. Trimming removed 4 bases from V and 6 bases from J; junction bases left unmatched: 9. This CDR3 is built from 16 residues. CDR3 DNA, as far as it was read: TGTGCCACCAGTGAGGGTCTAGCGGGATGGTTCAATGAG. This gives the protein CATSEGLAGWFNE. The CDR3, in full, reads CATSEGLAGWFNEQFF.

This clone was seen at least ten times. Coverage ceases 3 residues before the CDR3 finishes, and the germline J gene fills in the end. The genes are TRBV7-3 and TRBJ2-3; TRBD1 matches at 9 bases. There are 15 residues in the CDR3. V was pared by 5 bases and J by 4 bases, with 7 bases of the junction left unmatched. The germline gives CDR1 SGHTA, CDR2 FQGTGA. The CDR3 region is CASSRGQGRSDTQYF. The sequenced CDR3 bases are TGTGCCAGCAGCCGGGGACAGGGAAGGTCAGATACG.

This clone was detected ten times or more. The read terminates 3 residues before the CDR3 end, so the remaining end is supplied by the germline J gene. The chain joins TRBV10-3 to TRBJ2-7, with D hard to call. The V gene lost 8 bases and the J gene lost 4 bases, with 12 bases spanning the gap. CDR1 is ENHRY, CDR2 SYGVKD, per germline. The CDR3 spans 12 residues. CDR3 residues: CAIQAPSYEQYF. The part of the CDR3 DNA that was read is TGTGCCATCCAGGCCCCCTCTTACGAG.

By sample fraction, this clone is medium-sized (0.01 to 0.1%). The sequenced CDR3 bases are TGTGCCAGTAGTCCACTAGCGGGAACCGCCGGGGAG. Protein product: CASSPLAGTAGE. Given in full, the CDR3 is CASSPLAGTAGELFF. The V gene is TRBV19, the J gene TRBJ2-2; 10 nucleotides agree with TRBD2. The sequence runs out 3 residues before the end of the CDR3; the remainder is reconstructed from the germline J gene. CDR1 and CDR2 (germline): LNHDA, SQIVND (reference sequence). V lost 5 bases to trimming and J lost 6 bases; unmatched junction nucleotides: 6. The CDR3 length is 15 residues.

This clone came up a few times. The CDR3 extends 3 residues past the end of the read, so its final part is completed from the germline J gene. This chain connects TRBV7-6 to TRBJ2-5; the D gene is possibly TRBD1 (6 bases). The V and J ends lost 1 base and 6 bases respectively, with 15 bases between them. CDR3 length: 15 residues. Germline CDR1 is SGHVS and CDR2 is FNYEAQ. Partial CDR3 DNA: TGTGCCAGCAGCTTAGGGCCAGGGGATGCTCAGACC. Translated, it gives CASSLGPGDAQT. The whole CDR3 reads CASSLGPGDAQTQYF.

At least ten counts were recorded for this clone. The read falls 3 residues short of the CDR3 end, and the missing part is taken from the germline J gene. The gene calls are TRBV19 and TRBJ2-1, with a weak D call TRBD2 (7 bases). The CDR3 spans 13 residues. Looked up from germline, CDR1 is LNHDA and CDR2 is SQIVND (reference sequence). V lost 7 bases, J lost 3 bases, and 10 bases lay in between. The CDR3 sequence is CASIGGDYNEQFF. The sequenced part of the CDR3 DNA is TGTGCCAGTATAGGGGGGGACTACAATGAG.

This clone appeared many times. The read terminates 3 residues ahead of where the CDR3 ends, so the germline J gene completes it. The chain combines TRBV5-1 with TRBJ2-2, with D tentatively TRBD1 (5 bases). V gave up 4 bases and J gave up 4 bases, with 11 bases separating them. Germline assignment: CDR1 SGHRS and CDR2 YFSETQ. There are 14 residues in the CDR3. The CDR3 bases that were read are TGCGCCAGCAGCGATGCCAGGGCCACCGGGGAG. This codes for CASSDARATGE. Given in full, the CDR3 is CASSDARATGELFF.

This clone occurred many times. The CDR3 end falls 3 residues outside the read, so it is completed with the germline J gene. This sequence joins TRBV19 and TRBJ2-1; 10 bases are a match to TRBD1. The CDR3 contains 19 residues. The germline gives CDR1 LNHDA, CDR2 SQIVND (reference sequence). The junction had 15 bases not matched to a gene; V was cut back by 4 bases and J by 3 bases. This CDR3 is CASSTRKTGQGGGYNEQFF. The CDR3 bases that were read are TGTGCCAGTAGTACCCGGAAAACCGGACAGGGGGGGGGCTACAATGAG. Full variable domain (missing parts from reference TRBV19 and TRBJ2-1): DGGITQSPKYLFRKEGQNVTLSCEQNLNHDAMYWYRQDPGQGLRLIYYSQIVNDFQKGDIAEGYSVSREKKESFPLTVTSAQKNPTAFYLCASSTRKTGQGGGYNEQFFGPGTRLTVL.

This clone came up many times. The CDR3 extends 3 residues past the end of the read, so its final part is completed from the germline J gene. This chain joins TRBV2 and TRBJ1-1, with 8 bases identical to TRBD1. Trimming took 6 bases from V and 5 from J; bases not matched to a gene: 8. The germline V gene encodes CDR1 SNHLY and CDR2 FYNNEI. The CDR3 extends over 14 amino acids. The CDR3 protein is CASRAGTGHTEAFF. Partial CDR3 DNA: TGTGCCAGCAGGGCCGGGACAGGCCATACTGAA.

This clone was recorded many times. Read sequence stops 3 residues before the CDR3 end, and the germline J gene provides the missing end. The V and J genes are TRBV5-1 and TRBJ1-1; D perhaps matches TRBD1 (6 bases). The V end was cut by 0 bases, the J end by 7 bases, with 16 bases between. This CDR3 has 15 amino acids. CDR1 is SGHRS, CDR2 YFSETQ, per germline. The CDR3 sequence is CASSLEGGGSDEAFF. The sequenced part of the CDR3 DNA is TGCGCCAGCAGCTTGGAAGGGGGGGGTTCAGATGAA.

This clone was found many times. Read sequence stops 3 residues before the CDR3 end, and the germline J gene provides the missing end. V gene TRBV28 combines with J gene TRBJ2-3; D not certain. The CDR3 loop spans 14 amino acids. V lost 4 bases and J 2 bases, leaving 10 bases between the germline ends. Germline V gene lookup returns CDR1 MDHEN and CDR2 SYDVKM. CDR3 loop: CASSYFPNTDTQYF. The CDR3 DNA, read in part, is TGTGCCAGCAGTTACTTCCCAAACACAGATACG.

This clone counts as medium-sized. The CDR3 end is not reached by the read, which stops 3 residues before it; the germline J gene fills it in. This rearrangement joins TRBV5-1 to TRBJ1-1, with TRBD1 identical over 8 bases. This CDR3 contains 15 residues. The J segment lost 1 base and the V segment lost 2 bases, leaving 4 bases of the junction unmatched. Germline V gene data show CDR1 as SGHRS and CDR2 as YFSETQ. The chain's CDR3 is CASSFGDRQNTEAFF. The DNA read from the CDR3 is TGCGCCAGCAGCTTTGGGGACAGGCAGAACACTGAA.

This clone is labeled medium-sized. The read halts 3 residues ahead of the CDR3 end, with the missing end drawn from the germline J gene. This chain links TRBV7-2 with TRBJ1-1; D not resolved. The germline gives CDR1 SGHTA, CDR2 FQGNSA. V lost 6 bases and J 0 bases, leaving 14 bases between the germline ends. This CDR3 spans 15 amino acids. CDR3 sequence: CASSPTRRVNTEAFF. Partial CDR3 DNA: TGTGCCAGCAGTCCTACCCGACGGGTGAACACTGAA.

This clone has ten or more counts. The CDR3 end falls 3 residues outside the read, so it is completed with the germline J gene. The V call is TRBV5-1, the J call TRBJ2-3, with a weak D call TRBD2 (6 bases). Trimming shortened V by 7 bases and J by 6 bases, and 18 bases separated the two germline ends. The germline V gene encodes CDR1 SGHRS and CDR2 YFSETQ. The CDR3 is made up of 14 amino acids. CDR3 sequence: CASSGAGSLDTQYF. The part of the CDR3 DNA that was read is TGCGCCAGCTCAGGAGCGGGTTCACTCGATACG.

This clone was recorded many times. The CDR3 protein is CASRAMDLGGTEAFF. CDR3 bases read: TGTGCCAGCAGGGCTATGGATTTAGGGGGCACTGAA. This chain connects TRBV2 to TRBJ1-1; D might be TRBD1 (6 bases). Sequencing ends 3 residues short of the CDR3 end; the germline J gene provides the rest. In germline, CDR1 is SNHLY, CDR2 FYNNEI. The CDR3 contains 15 residues. Trimming took off 6 bases at V and 4 bases at J, with 18 bases between the two ends.

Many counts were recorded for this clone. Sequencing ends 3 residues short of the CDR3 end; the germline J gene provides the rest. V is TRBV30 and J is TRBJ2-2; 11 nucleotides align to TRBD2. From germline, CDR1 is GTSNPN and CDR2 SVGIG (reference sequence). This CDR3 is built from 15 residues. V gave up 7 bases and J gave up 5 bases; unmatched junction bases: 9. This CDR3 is CASPGLAGGTGELFF. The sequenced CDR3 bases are TGTGCCTCCCCGGGGCTAGCGGGAGGAACCGGGGAG.

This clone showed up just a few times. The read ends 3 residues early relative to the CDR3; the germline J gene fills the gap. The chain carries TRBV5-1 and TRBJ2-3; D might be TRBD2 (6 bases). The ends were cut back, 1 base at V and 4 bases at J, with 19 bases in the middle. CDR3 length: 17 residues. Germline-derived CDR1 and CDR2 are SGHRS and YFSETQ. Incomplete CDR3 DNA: TGCGCCAGCAGCTTGAATCGTTGGGGGGTGGGGTCAGATACG. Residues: CASSLNRWGVGSDT. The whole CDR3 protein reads CASSLNRWGVGSDTQYF.